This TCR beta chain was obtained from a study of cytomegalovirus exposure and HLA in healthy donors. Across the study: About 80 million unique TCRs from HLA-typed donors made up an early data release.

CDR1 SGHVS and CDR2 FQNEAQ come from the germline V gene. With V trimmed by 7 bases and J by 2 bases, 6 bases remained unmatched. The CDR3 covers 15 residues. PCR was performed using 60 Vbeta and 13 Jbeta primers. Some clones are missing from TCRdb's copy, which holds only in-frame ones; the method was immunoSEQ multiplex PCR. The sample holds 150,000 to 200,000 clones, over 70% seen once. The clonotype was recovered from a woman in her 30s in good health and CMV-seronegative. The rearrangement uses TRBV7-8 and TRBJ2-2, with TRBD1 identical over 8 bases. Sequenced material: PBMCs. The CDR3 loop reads CASTTGQVNTGELFF. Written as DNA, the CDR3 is TGTGCCAGCACCACGGGACAGGTTAACACCGGGGAGCTGTTTTTT.